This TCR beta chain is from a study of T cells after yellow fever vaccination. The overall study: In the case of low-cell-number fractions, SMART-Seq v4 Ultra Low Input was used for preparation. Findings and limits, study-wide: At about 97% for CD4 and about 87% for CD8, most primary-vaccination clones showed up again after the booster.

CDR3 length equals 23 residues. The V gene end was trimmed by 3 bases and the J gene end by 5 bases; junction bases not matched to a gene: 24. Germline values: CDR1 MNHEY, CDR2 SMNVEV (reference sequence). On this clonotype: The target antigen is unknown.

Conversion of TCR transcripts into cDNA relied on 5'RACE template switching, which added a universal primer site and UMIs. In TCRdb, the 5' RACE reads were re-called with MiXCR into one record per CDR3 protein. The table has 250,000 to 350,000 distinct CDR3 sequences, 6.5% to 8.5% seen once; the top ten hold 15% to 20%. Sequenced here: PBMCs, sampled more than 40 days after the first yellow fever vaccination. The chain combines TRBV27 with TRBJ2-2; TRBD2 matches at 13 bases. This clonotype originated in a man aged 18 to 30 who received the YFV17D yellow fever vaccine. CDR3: CASSFSTFGLAGDKARGTGELFF. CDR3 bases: TGTGCCAGCAGTTTTTCCACATTCGGACTAGCGGGGGACAAAGCTAGGGGAACCGGGGAGCTGTTTTTT.